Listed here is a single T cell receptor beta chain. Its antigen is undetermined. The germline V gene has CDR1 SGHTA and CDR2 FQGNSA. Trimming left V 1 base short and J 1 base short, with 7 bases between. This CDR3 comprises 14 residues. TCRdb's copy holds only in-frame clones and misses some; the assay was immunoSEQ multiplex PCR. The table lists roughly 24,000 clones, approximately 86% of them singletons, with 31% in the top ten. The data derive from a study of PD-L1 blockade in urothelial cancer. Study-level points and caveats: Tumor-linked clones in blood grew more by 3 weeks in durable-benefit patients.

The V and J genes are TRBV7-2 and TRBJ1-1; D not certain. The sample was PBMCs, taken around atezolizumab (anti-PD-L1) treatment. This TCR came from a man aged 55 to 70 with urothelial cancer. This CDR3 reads CASSLEGGNTEAFF. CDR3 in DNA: TGTGCCAGCAGCTTAGAGGGAGGGAACACTGAAGCTTTCTTT.